The 22 T cell receptor beta chains presented below share a single source sample, sequenced in a study of shared clonotypes between healthy human individuals. TCRdb keeps only in-frame clones here, not all; method: immunoSEQ multiplex PCR. The sample lists about 510,000 clones; less than 96% were seen once. Sample: naive CD4+ T cells sorted from blood. The subset: CD45RA+ positively selected. The receptor source for this set is a woman aged 25 to 39 in good health.

As DNA, the CDR3 is TGCGCCAGCAGCTTGGGGGTCAGCTCCTACGAGCAGTACTTC. It encodes CASSLGVSSYEQYF. The chain combines TRBV5-1 with TRBJ2-7; D is ambiguous. CDR3 length: 14 residues. Deletions cut 0 bases from V and 0 bases from J, with 7 bases between. CDR1 is SGHRS and CDR2 is YFSETQ in the germline V gene.

The V gene is TRBV28, the J gene TRBJ1-1; no clear D gene. Germline V gene lookup returns CDR1 MDHEN and CDR2 SYDVKM. The CDR3 contains 11 residues. V was pared by 4 bases and J by 10 bases, with 10 bases between. The CDR3 protein is CASSSAWAAFF. The CDR3 region has the DNA TGTGCCAGCAGTTCTGCCTGGGCAGCTTTCTTT.

The chain uses TRBV7-9 and TRBJ2-3; D might be TRBD1 (5 bases). CDR1 and CDR2 (germline): SEHNR, FQNEAQ (reference sequence). V was trimmed by 7 bases and J by 2 bases, leaving 19 bases between them. This CDR3 contains 16 residues. The CDR3 sequence: CASTPPWGRATDTQYF. The CDR3 DNA is TGTGCCAGCACCCCCCCATGGGGCAGGGCCACAGATACGCAGTATTTT.

The CDR3 here is CASNRGEHQPQHF. The CDR3 nucleotides are TGTGCCAGCAATCGGGGCGAGCATCAGCCCCAGCATTTT. The rearrangement joins TRBV28 to TRBJ1-5; a possible D gene is TRBD1 (5 bases). The CDR3 totals 13 residues. CDR1 MDHEN and CDR2 SYDVKM come from the germline V gene. Trimming took 7 bases from V and 5 from J, leaving 12 bases between them.

V is TRBV7-2 and J is TRBJ2-5, with D maybe TRBD2 (6 bases). The J call is uncertain, as TRBJ2-7 better fits the DNA end. Germline V gives CDR1 SGHTA, CDR2 FQGNSA. The CDR3 sequence is 15 residues long. The CDR3 here is CASSLRRGSSYEQYF. The CDR3 nucleotides are TGTGCCAGCAGCTTGCGGCGGGGCAGCTCCTACGAGCAGTACTTC.

The V gene is TRBV11-3, the J gene TRBJ2-4; 8 nucleotides agree with TRBD1. This CDR3 region has 16 residues. V lost 7 bases and J lost 1; bases outside the gene matches: 9. The germline gives CDR1 SGHNT, CDR2 YENEEA. Here the CDR3 DNA reads TGTGCCAGCAACCTACAGGGGGAAATGGCCAAAAACATTCAGTACTTC. Translating gives CASNLQGEMAKNIQYF.

The chain links TRBV7-2 to TRBJ1-6; D remains unclear. Trimming removed 5 bases at V and 10 bases at J, with 9 bases between. This CDR3 has 12 residues. Germline CDR1 is SGHTA and CDR2 is FQGNSA. CDR3 nucleotide sequence: TGTGCCAGCAGCCGATTAAGGTCACCCCTCCACTTT. It yields the protein CASSRLRSPLHF.

The chain recombines TRBV4-1 with TRBJ2-1, with D perhaps matching TRBD1 or TRBD2 (6 bases each). Germline V gene lookup returns CDR1 MGHRA and CDR2 YSYEKL. The CDR3 is made up of 14 amino acids. With 3 bases removed from V and 15 bases from J, the gap between germline ends came to 21 bases. The CDR3 DNA reads TGCGCCAGCAGCCAGACGGCCGCGGAGGGGGGACGGTTCTTC. Its protein is CASSQTAAEGGRFF.

V is TRBV4-1 and J is TRBJ2-3, with 9 bases identical to TRBD1. J lost 5 bases, V lost 4 bases, and 1 base had no gene match. CDR1 is MGHRA and CDR2 is YSYEKL in the germline V gene. This CDR3 spans 13 amino acids. The DNA for the CDR3 is TGCGCCAGCAGCCCGACAGGGGGAGATACGCAGTATTTT. This encodes CASSPTGGDTQYF.

This chain connects TRBV5-1 to TRBJ1-1; maybe TRBD1 (5 bases). CDR1 SGHRS and CDR2 YFSETQ come from the germline V gene. The ends were cut back, 3 bases at V and 11 bases at J, with 23 bases in the middle. The CDR3 totals 15 residues. In DNA form, the CDR3 reads TGCGCCAGCAGCTCAGTGGGGACTTCGGGGCTTAGTGCTTTCTTT. The encoded protein is CASSSVGTSGLSAFF. Looking up the rest from reference TRBV5-1 and TRBJ1-1 gives the full variable domain: KAGVTQTPRYLIKTRGQQVTLSCSPISGHRSVSWYQQTPGQGLQFLFEYFSETQRNKGNFPGRFSGRQFSNSRSEMNVSTLELGDSALYLCASSSVGTSGLSAFFGQGTRLTVV.

This chain links TRBV5-1 with TRBJ2-3; D gene uncertain. Trimming took off 2 bases at V and 0 bases at J, with 13 bases between the two ends. Germline values: CDR1 SGHRS, CDR2 YFSETQ. The CDR3 is made up of 16 amino acids. Here the CDR3 DNA reads TGCGCCAGCAGCTTTTATCGACGGCAAAGCACAGATACGCAGTATTTT. Protein: CASSFYRRQSTDTQYF.

The chain combines TRBV28 with TRBJ2-4; no definite D call. Germline CDR1 reads MDHEN; CDR2 reads SYDVKM. The ends were cut back, 5 bases at V and 0 bases at J, with 11 bases in the middle. There are 15 residues in the CDR3. CDR3 in DNA: TGTGCCAGCAGTCGTGGGCGTCTAGCCAAAAACATTCAGTACTTC. This encodes CASSRGRLAKNIQYF. The entire variable domain, with the rest obtained from reference TRBV28 and TRBJ2-4, is as follows: DVKVTQSSRYLVKRTGEKVFLECVQDMDHENMFWYRQDPGLGLRLIYFSYDVKMKEKGDIPEGYSVSREKKERFSLILESASTNQTSMYLCASSRGRLAKNIQYFGAGTRLSVL.

The V and J genes are TRBV7-9 and TRBJ2-5, with D possibly matching TRBD2 (6 bases). The CDR3 sequence is 14 residues long. The V end lost 7 bases, the J end lost 5 bases, and 17 bases lay between the germline ends. CDR1 is SEHNR, CDR2 FQNEAQ, per germline (reference sequence). The CDR3 nucleotides are TGTGCCAGCATCAAAGGAGGAGGGTGGGAGACCCAGTACTTC. This codes for CASIKGGGWETQYF.

A single count supports this clone. V usage is TRBV6-6 and J usage is TRBJ2-7; possibly TRBD1 or TRBD2 for D (6 bases each). Germline V gene lookup returns CDR1 MNHNY and CDR2 SVGAGI (reference sequence). V was trimmed by 6 bases and J by 0 bases, leaving 18 bases between them. The CDR3 sequence is 16 residues long. The CDR3 sequence is CASSSGGGHSSYEQYF. The CDR3 region has the DNA TGTGCCAGCAGCTCAGGAGGGGGACATAGCTCCTACGAGCAGTACTTC.

The chain is built from TRBV25-1 and TRBJ1-5, with D unclear. CDR3 length: 15 residues. The germline V and J ends were trimmed by 4 bases and 1 base, with 11 bases remaining between them. CDR1 MGHDK and CDR2 SYGVNS come from the germline V gene. CDR3 nucleotides: TGTGCCAGCAGTGGGTCGCCGGGAAGCAATCAGCCCCAGCATTTT. Encoded protein: CASSGSPGSNQPQHF.

The gene calls are TRBV30 and TRBJ2-2; the match to TRBD1 covers 9 bases. Germline V lookup: CDR1 GTSNPN, CDR2 SVGIG (reference sequence). This CDR3 has 15 amino acids. V lost 4 bases to trimming and J lost 3 bases; unmatched junction nucleotides: 6. In nucleotides, the CDR3 is TGTGCCTGGACCCGGGACAGGGCGGACACCGGGGAGCTGTTTTTT. The encoded protein is CAWTRDRADTGELFF.

CDR3 loop: CASSLYRNEQFF. The CDR3 coding sequence is TGCGCCAGCAGCCTATACAGAAATGAGCAGTTCTTC. The V gene is TRBV5-1, the J gene TRBJ2-1, with unresolved D. The CDR3 extends over 12 amino acids. Trimming stripped 4 bases from V and 7 bases from J, with 9 bases between. Germline CDR1 and CDR2: SGHRS and YFSETQ.

The gene calls are TRBV9 and TRBJ2-3; no reliable D call. The CDR3 sequence is 15 residues long. Germline V lookup: CDR1 SGDLS, CDR2 YYNGEE. The V end lost 0 bases, the J end lost 1 base, and 9 bases lay between the germline ends. CDR3 coding DNA: TGTGCCAGCAGCGTAGGAACCCAGGGCACAGATACGCAGTATTTT. This codes for CASSVGTQGTDTQYF.

V usage is TRBV28 and J usage is TRBJ1-3; D call uncertain. The CDR3 spans 16 residues. Germline CDR1 is MDHEN and CDR2 is SYDVKM. Trimming pared 2 bases from V and 0 bases from J, leaving 11 bases between. In DNA form, the CDR3 reads TGTGCCAGCAGTTTAAGTTGGGCATTCTCTGGAAACACCATATATTTT. Amino acid sequence: CASSLSWAFSGNTIYF.

This chain links TRBV6-6 with TRBJ2-5, with D possibly being TRBD1 (6 bases). Trimming stripped 5 bases from V and 6 bases from J, with 16 bases between. Per germline, CDR1 MNHNY and CDR2 SVGAGI (reference sequence). CDR3 length: 14 amino acids. CDR3 amino acids: CASSIAPGEQTQYF. As DNA, the CDR3 is TGTGCCAGCAGTATCGCCCCAGGGGAACAGACCCAGTACTTC.

This clone was recorded once. The rearrangement links TRBV10-1 to TRBJ2-1; D gene unclear. CDR1 is WNHNN, CDR2 SYGVQD, per germline (reference sequence). The germline V and J ends were trimmed by 3 bases and 7 bases, with 10 bases remaining between them. This CDR3 region has 13 residues. The DNA for the CDR3 is TGCGCCAGCAGTGAAAGACGTCGGAATGAGCAGTTCTTC. It translates to CASSERRRNEQFF.

The CDR3 spells CASRSQGNTGELFF. The CDR3, as DNA: TGTGCCAGCAGATCACAGGGAAACACCGGGGAGCTGTTTTTT. The gene calls are TRBV6-5 and TRBJ2-2; tentative D call: TRBD1 (6 bases). This CDR3 is built from 14 residues. From germline, CDR1 is MNHEY and CDR2 SVGAGI. Trimming shortened V by 6 bases and J by 2 bases, and 10 bases separated the two germline ends.